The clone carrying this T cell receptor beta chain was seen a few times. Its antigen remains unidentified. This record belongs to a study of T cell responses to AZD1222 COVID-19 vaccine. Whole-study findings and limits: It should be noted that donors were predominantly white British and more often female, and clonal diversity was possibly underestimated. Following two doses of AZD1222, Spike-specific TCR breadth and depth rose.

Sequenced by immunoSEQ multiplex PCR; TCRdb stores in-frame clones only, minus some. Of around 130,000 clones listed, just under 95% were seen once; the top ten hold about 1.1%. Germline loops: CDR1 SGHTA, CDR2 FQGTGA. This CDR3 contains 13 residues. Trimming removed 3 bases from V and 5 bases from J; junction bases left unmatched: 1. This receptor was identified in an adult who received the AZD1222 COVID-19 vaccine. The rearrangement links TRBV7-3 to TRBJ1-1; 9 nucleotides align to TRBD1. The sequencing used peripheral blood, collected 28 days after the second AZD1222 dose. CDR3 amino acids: CASSFDRGTEAFF. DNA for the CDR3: TGTGCCAGCAGCTTCGACAGGGGGACTGAAGCTTTCTTT.